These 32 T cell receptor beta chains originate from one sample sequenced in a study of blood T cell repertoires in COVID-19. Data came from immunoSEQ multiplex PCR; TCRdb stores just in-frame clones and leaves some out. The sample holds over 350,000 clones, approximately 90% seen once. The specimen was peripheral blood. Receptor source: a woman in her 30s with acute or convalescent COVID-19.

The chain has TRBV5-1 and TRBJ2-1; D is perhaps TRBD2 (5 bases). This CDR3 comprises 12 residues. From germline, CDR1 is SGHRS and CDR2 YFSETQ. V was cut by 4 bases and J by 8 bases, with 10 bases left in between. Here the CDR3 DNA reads TGCGCCAGCAGCGGGAGTACGGATGAGCAGTTCTTC. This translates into CASSGSTDEQFF.

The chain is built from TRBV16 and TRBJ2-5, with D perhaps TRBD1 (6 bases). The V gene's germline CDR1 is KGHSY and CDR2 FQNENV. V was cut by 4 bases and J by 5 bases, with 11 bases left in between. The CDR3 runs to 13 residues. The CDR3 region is CASSRDTGETQYF. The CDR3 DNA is TGTGCCAGCAGCCGGGACACGGGGGAGACCCAGTACTTC.

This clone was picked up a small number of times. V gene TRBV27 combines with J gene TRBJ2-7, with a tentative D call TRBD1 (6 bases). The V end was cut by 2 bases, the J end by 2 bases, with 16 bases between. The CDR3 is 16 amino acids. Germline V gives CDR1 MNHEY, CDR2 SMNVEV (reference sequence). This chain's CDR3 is CASSLGRGKTPYEQYF. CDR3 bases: TGTGCCAGCAGTTTAGGCAGGGGAAAGACCCCCTACGAGCAGTACTTC.

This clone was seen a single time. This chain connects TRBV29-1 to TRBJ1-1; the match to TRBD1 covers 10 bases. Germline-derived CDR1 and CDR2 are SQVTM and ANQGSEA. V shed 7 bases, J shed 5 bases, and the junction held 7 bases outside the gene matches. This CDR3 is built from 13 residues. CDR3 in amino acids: CSGGTGASTEAFF. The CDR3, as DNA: TGCAGCGGAGGGACAGGGGCTTCGACTGAAGCTTTCTTT.

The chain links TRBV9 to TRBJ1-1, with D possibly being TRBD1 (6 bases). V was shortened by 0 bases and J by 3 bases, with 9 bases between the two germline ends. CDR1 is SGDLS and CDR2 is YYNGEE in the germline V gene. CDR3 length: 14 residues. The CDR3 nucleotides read TGTGCCAGCAGCGTAGGGCCAGGGGACACTGAAGCTTTCTTT. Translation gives CASSVGPGDTEAFF. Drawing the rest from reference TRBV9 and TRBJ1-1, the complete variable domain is DSGVTQTPKHLITATGQRVTLRCSPRSGDLSVYWYQQSLDQGLQFLIQYYNGEERAKGNILERFSAQQFPDLHSELNLSSLELGDSALYFCASSVGPGDTEAFFGQGTRLTVV.

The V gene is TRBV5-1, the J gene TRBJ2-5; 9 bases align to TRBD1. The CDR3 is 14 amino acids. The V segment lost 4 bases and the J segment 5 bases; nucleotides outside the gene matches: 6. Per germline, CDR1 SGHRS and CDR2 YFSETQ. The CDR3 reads CASSQTGGWETQYF. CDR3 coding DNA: TGCGCCAGCAGCCAAACAGGGGGCTGGGAGACCCAGTACTTC.

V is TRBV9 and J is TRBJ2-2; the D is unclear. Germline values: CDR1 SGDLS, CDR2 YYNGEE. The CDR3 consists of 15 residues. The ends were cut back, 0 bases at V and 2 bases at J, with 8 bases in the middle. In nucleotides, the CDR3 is TGTGCCAGCAGCGTAGATGCCAGTAACACCGGGGAGCTGTTTTTT. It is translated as CASSVDASNTGELFF.

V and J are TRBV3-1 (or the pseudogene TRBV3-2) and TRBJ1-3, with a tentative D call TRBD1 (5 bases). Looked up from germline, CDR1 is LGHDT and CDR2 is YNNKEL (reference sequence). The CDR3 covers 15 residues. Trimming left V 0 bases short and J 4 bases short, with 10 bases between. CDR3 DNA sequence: TGTGCCAGCAGCCAAGACTCGGACAAAGGAAACACCATATATTTT. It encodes CASSQDSDKGNTIYF.

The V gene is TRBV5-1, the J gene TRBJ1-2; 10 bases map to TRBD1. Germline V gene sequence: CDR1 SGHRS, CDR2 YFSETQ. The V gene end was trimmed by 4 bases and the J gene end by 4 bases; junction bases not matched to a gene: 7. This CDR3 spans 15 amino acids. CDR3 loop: CASSTGQGQSYGYTF. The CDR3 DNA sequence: TGCGCCAGCAGCACGGGACAGGGGCAGTCCTATGGCTACACCTTC.

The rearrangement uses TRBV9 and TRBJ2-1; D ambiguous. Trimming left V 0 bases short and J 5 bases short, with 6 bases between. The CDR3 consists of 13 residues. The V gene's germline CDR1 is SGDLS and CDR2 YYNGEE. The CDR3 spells CASSVGLNNEQFF. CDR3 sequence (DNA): TGTGCCAGCAGCGTAGGCCTAAACAATGAGCAGTTCTTC.

CDR3 sequence: CASSLVDRQETQYF. The CDR3 DNA follows: TGTGCCAGCAGCTTAGTAGACAGACAAGAGACCCAGTACTTC. V gene TRBV7-9 combines with J gene TRBJ2-5; D may be TRBD1 (5 bases). The CDR3 is made up of 14 amino acids. CDR1 and CDR2 (germline): SEHNR, FQNEAQ (reference sequence). The V and J ends lost 1 base and 2 bases respectively, with 8 bases between them.

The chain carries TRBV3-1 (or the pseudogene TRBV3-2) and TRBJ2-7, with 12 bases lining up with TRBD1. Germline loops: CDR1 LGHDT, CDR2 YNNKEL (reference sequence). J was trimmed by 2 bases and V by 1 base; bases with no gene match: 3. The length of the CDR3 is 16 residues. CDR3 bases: TGTGCCAGCAGCCAAGGGGGACAGGGGGCCGCCTACGAGCAGTACTTC. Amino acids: CASSQGGQGAAYEQYF.

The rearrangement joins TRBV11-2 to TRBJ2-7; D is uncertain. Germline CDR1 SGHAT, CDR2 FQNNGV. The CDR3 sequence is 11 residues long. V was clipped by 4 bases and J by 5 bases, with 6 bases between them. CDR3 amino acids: CASSSLDEQYF. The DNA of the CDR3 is TGTGCCAGCAGCTCCCTTGACGAGCAGTACTTC.

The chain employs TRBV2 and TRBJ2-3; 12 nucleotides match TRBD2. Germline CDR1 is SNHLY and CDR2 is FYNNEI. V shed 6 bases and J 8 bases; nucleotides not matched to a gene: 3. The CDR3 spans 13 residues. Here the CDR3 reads CASRASGGGTQYF. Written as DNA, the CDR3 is TGTGCCAGCAGGGCTAGCGGGGGGGGTACGCAGTATTTT.

The CDR3 reads CASTPDRGNTEAFF. The CDR3 coding sequence is TGTGCCAGTACCCCGGACAGGGGGAACACTGAAGCTTTCTTT. The chain couples TRBV19 to TRBJ1-1; 9 bases fit TRBD1. The CDR3 is made up of 14 amino acids. V was clipped by 7 bases and J by 1 base; unmatched bases: 4. The germline CDR1 and CDR2 sequences are LNHDA and SQIVND (reference sequence).

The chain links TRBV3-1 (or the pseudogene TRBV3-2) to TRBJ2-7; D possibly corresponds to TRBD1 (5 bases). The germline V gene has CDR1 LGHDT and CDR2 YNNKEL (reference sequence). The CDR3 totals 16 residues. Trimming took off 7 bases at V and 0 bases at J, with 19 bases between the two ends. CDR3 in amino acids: CASTPVGRTGSYEQYF. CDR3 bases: TGTGCCAGCACCCCAGTGGGGCGCACAGGCTCCTACGAGCAGTACTTC.

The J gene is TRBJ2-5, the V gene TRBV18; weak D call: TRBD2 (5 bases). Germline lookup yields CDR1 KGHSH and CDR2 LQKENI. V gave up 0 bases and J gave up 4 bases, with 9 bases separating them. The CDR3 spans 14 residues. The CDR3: CASSPPLEAETQYF. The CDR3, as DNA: TGTGCCAGCTCACCACCCTTGGAGGCAGAGACCCAGTACTTC.

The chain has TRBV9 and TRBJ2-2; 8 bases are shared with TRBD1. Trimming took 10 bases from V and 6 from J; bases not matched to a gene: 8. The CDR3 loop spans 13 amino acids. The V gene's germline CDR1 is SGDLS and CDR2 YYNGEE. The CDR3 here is CASDRGASGELFF. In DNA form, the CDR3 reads TGTGCCTCCGACAGGGGAGCGTCCGGGGAGCTGTTTTTT.

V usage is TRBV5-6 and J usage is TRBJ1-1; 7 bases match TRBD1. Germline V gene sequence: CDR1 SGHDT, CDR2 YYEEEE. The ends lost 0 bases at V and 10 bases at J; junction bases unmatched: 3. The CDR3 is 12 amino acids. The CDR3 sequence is CASSLGAGGAFF. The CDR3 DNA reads TGTGCCAGCAGCTTGGGGGCAGGGGGAGCTTTCTTT.

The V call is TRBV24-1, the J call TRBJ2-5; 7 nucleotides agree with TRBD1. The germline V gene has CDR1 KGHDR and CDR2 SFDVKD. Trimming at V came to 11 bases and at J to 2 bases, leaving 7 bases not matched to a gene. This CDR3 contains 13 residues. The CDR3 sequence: CANPRTGQETQYF. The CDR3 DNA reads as TGTGCCAACCCACGGACAGGTCAAGAGACCCAGTACTTC.

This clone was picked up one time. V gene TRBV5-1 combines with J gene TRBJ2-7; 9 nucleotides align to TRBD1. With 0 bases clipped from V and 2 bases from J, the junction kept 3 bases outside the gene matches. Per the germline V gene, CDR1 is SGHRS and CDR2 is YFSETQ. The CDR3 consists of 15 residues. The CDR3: CASSLGGTGTYEQYF. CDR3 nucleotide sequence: TGCGCCAGCAGCTTGGGTGGGACAGGGACCTACGAGCAGTACTTC.

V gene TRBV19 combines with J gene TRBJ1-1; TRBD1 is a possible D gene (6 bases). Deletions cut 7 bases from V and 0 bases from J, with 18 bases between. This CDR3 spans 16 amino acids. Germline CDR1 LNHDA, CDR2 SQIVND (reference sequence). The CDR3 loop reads CASTLTWTDLNTEAFF. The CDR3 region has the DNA TGTGCCAGTACCCTCACTTGGACAGACTTGAACACTGAAGCTTTCTTT. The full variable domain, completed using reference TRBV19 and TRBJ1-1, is DGGITQSPKYLFRKEGQNVTLSCEQNLNHDAMYWYRQDPGQGLRLIYYSQIVNDFQKGDIAEGYSVSREKKESFPLTVTSAQKNPTAFYLCASTLTWTDLNTEAFFGQGTRLTVV.

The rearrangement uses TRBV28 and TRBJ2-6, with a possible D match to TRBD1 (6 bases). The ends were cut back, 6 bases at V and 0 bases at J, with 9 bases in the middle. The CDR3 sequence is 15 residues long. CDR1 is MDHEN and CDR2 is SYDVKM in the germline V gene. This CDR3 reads CASRLQGSGANVLTF. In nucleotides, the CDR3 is TGTGCCAGCAGGTTACAGGGCTCTGGGGCCAACGTCCTGACTTTC.

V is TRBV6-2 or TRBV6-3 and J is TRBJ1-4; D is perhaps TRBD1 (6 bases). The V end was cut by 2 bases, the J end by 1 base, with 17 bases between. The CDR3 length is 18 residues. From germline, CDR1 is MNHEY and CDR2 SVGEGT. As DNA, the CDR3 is TGTGCCAGCAGTTACACCGGATTAGACAGGCGAACTAATGAAAAACTGTTTTTT. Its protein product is CASSYTGLDRRTNEKLFF.

The CDR3 is CAWSVSGQGISEAFF. CDR3 DNA: TGTGCCTGGAGTGTATCGGGACAGGGGATTTCTGAAGCTTTCTTT. The genes are TRBV30 and TRBJ1-1; 10 bases match TRBD1. CDR1 is GTSNPN and CDR2 is SVGIG in the germline V gene (reference sequence). The CDR3 contains 15 residues. V dropped 0 bases and J dropped 6; count of bases not matched to a gene: 7. The entire variable domain, with the rest obtained from reference TRBV30 and TRBJ1-1, is as follows: SQTIHQWPATLVQPVGSPLSLECTVEGTSNPNLYWYRQAAGRGLQLLFYSVGIGQISSEVPQNLSASRPQDRQFILSSKKLLLSDSGFYLCAWSVSGQGISEAFFGQGTRLTVV.

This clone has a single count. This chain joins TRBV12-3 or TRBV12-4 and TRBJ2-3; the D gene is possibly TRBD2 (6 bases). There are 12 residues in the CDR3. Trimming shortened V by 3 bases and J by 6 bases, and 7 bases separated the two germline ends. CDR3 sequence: CASSLAGDTQYF. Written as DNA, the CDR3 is TGTGCCAGCAGTTTGGCGGGGGATACGCAGTATTTT.

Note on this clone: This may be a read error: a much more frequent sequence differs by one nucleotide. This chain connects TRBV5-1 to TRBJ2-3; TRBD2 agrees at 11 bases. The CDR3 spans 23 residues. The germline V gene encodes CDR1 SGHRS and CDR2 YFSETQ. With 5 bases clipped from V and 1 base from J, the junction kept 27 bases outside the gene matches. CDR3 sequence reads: CASRGPKTTSGGWSQSGTDTQYF. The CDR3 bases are TGCGCCAGCAGGGGGCCAAAAACTACTAGCGGGGGTTGGTCCCAGTCCGGCACAGATACGCAGTATTTT.

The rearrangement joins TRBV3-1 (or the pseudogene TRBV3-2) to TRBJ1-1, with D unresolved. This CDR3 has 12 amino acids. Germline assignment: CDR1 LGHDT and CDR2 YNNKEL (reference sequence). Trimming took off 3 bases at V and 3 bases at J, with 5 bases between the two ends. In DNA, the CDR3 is TGTGCCAGCAGCCACGGGTACACTGAAGCTTTCTTT. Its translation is CASSHGYTEAFF.

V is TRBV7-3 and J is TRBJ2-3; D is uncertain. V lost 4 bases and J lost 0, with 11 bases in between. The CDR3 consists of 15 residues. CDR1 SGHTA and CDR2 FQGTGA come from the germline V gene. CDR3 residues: CASSSSGLSTDTQYF. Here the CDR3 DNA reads TGTGCCAGCAGCTCTTCTGGGCTGAGCACAGATACGCAGTATTTT.

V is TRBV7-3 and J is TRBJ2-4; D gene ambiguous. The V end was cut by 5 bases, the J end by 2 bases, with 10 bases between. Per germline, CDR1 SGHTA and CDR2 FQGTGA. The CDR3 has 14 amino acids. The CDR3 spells CASSPGGTKNIQYF. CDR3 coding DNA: TGTGCCAGCAGCCCCGGCGGTACCAAAAACATTCAGTACTTC. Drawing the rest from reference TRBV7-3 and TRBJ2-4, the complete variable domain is GAGVSQTPSNKVTEKGKYVELRCDPISGHTALYWYRQSLGQGPEFLIYFQGTGAADDSGLPNDRFFAVRPEGSVSTLKIQRTERGDSAVYLCASSPGGTKNIQYFGAGTRLSVL.

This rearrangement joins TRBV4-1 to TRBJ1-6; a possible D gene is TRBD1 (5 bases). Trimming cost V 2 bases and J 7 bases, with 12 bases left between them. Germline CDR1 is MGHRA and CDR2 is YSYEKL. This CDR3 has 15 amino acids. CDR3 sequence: CASSQTTGQNSPLHF. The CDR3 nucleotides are TGCGCCAGCAGCCAAACCACAGGCCAAAATTCACCCCTCCACTTT.

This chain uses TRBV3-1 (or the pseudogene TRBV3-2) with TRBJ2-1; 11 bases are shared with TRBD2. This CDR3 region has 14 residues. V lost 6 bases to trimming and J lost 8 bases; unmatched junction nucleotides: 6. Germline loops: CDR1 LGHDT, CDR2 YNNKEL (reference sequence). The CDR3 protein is CASSRLAGGHEQFF. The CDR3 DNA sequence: TGTGCCAGCAGTCGGCTAGCGGGGGGCCATGAGCAGTTCTTC.